The 25 T cell receptor beta chains presented below share a single source sample, sequenced in a study of response to subunit inactivated influenza vaccine. TCRdb reprocessed the RT-PCR reads via MiXCR and lists one record per CDR3 protein. This repertoire shows some 540,000 distinct CDR3 sequences, roughly a quarter found once; its top ten account for about 2.8%. These data are also associated with another study on T cells expressing NK-cell markers. This second study says: The authors generated TCR beta cDNA through 5'RACE template switching with UMIs.

Sequenced material: CD4+ T cells sorted from PBMCs, taken 11 to 12 days after vaccination. These TCRs come from a man aged 45-60 years who received an inactivated influenza vaccine.

The chain links TRBV29-1 to TRBJ2-3, with unresolved D. The germline gives CDR1 SQVTM, CDR2 ANQGSEA. Trimming cost V 7 bases and J 3 bases, with 5 bases left between them. This CDR3 comprises 10 residues. Here the CDR3 DNA reads TGCAGCGCTTTTACAGATACGCAGTATTTT. Protein product: CSAFTDTQYF.

V usage is TRBV6-2 or TRBV6-3 and J usage is TRBJ2-1, with TRBD1 matching over 10 bases. Germline CDR1 is MNHEY and CDR2 is SVGEGT. The CDR3 consists of 14 residues. With 6 bases clipped from V and 10 bases from J, the junction kept 9 bases outside the gene matches. The CDR3 DNA sequence: TGTGCCAGCAGACGCTGGGGACAGGGGTTCGAGCAGTTCTTC. It codes for CASRRWGQGFEQFF.

This rearrangement joins TRBV6-2 or TRBV6-3 to TRBJ2-7; D call uncertain. Germline CDR1 and CDR2: MNHEY and SVGEGT. This CDR3 contains 14 residues. V gave up 1 base and J gave up 2 bases, with 9 bases separating them. DNA for the CDR3: TGTGCCAGCAGTTACTTTGCAGGCACCTACGAGCAGTACTTC. Protein: CASSYFAGTYEQYF.

In this sample, this clonotype turned up a few times. The chain carries TRBV20-1 and TRBJ2-2; 8 bases align to TRBD2. This CDR3 spans 14 amino acids. J lost 5 bases, V lost 2 bases, and 4 bases had no gene match. CDR1 and CDR2 (germline): DFQATT, SNEGSKA (reference sequence). The CDR3 DNA reads TGCAGTGCTAGACGGGCTAGCGGGACCGGGGAGCTGTTTTTT. Translation gives CSARRASGTGELFF.

This clonotype has more than one count but fewer than ten. The chain joins TRBV9 to TRBJ1-5; D remains unclear. V lost 4 bases and J lost 0, with 14 bases in between. The germline gives CDR1 SGDLS, CDR2 YYNGEE. The CDR3 loop spans 16 amino acids. The CDR3 DNA sequence: TGTGCCAGCAGCCCAGGCGTGGGTTATAGCAATCAGCCCCAGCATTTT. Translation: CASSPGVGYSNQPQHF.

The table lists this clonotype with a few counts. This chain connects TRBV6-1 to TRBJ2-2, with TRBD2 matching 12 bases. This CDR3 spans 17 amino acids. V lost 8 bases to trimming and J lost 4 bases; unmatched junction nucleotides: 11. Germline CDR1 and CDR2: MNHNS and SASEGT. CDR3 nucleotides: TGTGCCAGCGGATCTAGCGGGAGGGCCATCAGCACCGGGGAGCTGTTTTTT. This encodes CASGSSGRAISTGELFF.

As to this clonotype: A read error is possible here, since a much larger clone lies one base away. This chain joins TRBV7-2 and TRBJ2-1, with 11 bases matching TRBD2. V was clipped by 4 bases and J by 5 bases; unmatched bases: 1. The germline V gene has CDR1 SGHTA and CDR2 FQGNSA. The length of the CDR3 is 14 residues. The CDR3 here is CASSSGLADNEQFF. The DNA of the CDR3 is TGTGCCAGCAGCTCGGGACTAGCGGACAATGAGCAGTTCTTC.

This clonotype occurred a few times. The rearrangement joins TRBV21-1 to TRBJ2-1; TRBD2, as called in the table, went unchecked against the DNA. TRBV21-1 is a pseudogene. This CDR3 contains 14 residues. The CDR3 region has the DNA TGTGCCAGCGTAGCGGGAGGGCCCCACAATGAGCAGTTCTTC. This sequence encodes CASVAGGPHNEQFF.

This chain links TRBV20-1 with TRBJ1-6; no firm D call. CDR3 length: 15 residues. V lost 0 bases to trimming and J lost 8 bases, with 14 bases between them. Germline-derived CDR1 and CDR2 are DFQATT and SNEGSKA (reference sequence). The CDR3 loop is CSARDAGQSHSPLHF. The CDR3, as DNA: TGCAGTGCTAGAGATGCGGGCCAGTCTCATTCACCCCTCCACTTT.

The V call is TRBV20-1, the J call TRBJ2-1; 10 positions match TRBD2. The CDR3 is 16 amino acids. From germline, CDR1 is DFQATT and CDR2 SNEGSKA (reference sequence). The junction had 5 bases not matched to a gene; V was cut back by 2 bases and J by 1 base. CDR3 in amino acids: CSARTLAGGSYNEQFF. Written as DNA, the CDR3 is TGCAGTGCTAGAACCTTAGCGGGAGGTTCCTACAATGAGCAGTTCTTC.

In this sample, this clonotype turned up a few times. The chain recombines TRBV5-6 with TRBJ2-6, with 7 positions matching TRBD1. The germline CDR1 and CDR2 sequences are SGHDT and YYEEEE. V shed 2 bases and J 4 bases; nucleotides not matched to a gene: 3. The CDR3 contains 15 residues. CDR3 residues: CASSLRGRGANVLTF. The DNA for the CDR3 is TGTGCCAGCAGCTTAAGGGGGCGAGGGGCCAACGTCCTGACTTTC.

The table lists this clonotype with a few counts. The chain joins TRBV12-3 or TRBV12-4 to TRBJ2-5; 9 bases agree with TRBD2. V lost 7 bases and J lost 7; bases outside the gene matches: 10. This CDR3 spans 14 amino acids. This CDR3 reads CASTTAGGARTQYF. The CDR3 DNA follows: TGTGCCAGCACCACCGCGGGGGGGGCAAGGACCCAGTACTTC.

The V gene is TRBV10-3, the J gene TRBJ1-1; 8 bases are shared with TRBD1. Trimming cost V 6 bases and J 6 bases; bases outside gene matches: 6. Germline V gene sequence: CDR1 ENHRY, CDR2 SYGVKD. The CDR3 length is 13 residues. The CDR3 region is CAIRGQGRAEAFF. CDR3 DNA: TGTGCCATCAGAGGACAGGGCCGCGCTGAAGCTTTCTTT.

The rearrangement uses TRBV5-1 and TRBJ2-5, with 7 bases aligning to TRBD1. J was trimmed by 1 base and V by 4 bases; bases with no gene match: 10. This CDR3 has 16 amino acids. Germline V lookup: CDR1 SGHRS, CDR2 YFSETQ. CDR3 region: CASSRTSGQPQETQYF. The CDR3 DNA is TGCGCCAGCAGCCGAACTTCGGGACAGCCCCAAGAGACCCAGTACTTC.

This clonotype appeared a few times. The rearrangement links TRBV6-5 to TRBJ2-3; no clear D. V dropped 10 bases and J dropped 2 bases, with 10 bases sitting between them. Germline lookup yields CDR1 MNHEY and CDR2 SVGAGI. The CDR3 is made up of 12 amino acids. CDR3 in amino acids: CATASPTDTQYF. DNA of the CDR3: TGTGCCACCGCATCCCCCACAGATACGCAGTATTTT.

V gene TRBV29-1 combines with J gene TRBJ1-3, with D maybe TRBD1 (5 bases). This CDR3 is built from 12 residues. Germline V gene data show CDR1 as SQVTM and CDR2 as ANQGSEA. V gave up 5 bases and J gave up 4 bases, with 9 bases separating them. DNA of the CDR3: TGCAGCGTTAGGGACGGGGGAAACACCATATATTTT. Translating it yields CSVRDGGNTIYF.

This clonotype was found a few times. The chain has TRBV20-1 and TRBJ2-3; D tentatively reads TRBD1 or TRBD2 (5 bases each). Germline assignment: CDR1 DFQATT and CDR2 SNEGSKA (reference sequence). The CDR3 consists of 12 residues. V gave up 6 bases and J gave up 3 bases, with 10 bases separating them. CDR3 loop: CSAGEGTDTQYF. The CDR3 nucleotides read TGCAGTGCCGGCGAGGGGACAGATACGCAGTATTTT.

This clonotype has just a few counts. The chain joins TRBV5-1 to TRBJ2-3; 7 bases are a match to TRBD2. The germline CDR1 and CDR2 sequences are SGHRS and YFSETQ. The CDR3 covers 16 residues. With V trimmed by 2 bases and J by 4 bases, 10 bases remained unmatched. The CDR3 DNA reads TGCGCCAGCAGCTTTTCCGTCGGCGGGAGCTCAGATACGCAGTATTTT. This sequence encodes CASSFSVGGSSDTQYF. The full variable domain, in which reference TRBV5-1 and TRBJ2-3 provide the parts outside the CDR3, is KAGVTQTPRYLIKTRGQQVTLSCSPISGHRSVSWYQQTPGQGLQFLFEYFSETQRNKGNFPGRFSGRQFSNSRSEMNVSTLELGDSALYLCASSFSVGGSSDTQYFGPGTRLTVL.

This clonotype was seen repeatedly, ten times or more. DNA for the CDR3: TGTGCCAGCAGCCCGGGACCGGGTGGAGGTGGCTACACCTTC. It is translated as CASSPGPGGGGYTF. The chain employs TRBV3-1 and TRBJ1-2; the D gene is possibly TRBD1 (5 bases). CDR3 length equals 14 residues. V shed 4 bases and J shed 7 bases, with 16 bases lying between them. Germline V lookup: CDR1 LGHDT, CDR2 YNNKEL (reference sequence).

Many counts were recorded for this clonotype. The chain joins TRBV25-1 to TRBJ1-6, with TRBD1 as a possible D gene (5 bases). Germline values: CDR1 MGHDK, CDR2 SYGVNS. Deletions cut 3 bases from V and 4 bases from J, with 10 bases between. The CDR3 contains 15 residues. The CDR3 nucleotides read TGTGCCAGCAGTGACAAGGGGAAATATAATTCACCCCTCCACTTT. Its translation: CASSDKGKYNSPLHF.

This chain joins TRBV7-9 and TRBJ2-3; 12 bases agree with TRBD2. This CDR3 has 16 residues. Looked up from germline, CDR1 is SEHNR and CDR2 is FQNEAQ (reference sequence). The junction had 5 bases not matched to a gene; V was cut back by 5 bases and J by 2 bases. The CDR3 sequence is CASSPRLAGDTDTQYF. CDR3 nucleotide sequence: TGTGCCAGCAGCCCCCGACTAGCGGGGGACACAGATACGCAGTATTTT.

This chain joins TRBV28 and TRBJ1-4, with a tentative D call TRBD1 (5 bases). The germline V and J ends were trimmed by 2 bases and 8 bases, with 21 bases remaining between them. This CDR3 has 17 residues. Germline values: CDR1 MDHEN, CDR2 SYDVKM. This CDR3 reads CASSLGGGASGEEKLFF. In DNA form, the CDR3 reads TGTGCCAGCAGTTTAGGGGGAGGAGCTTCGGGAGAAGAAAAACTGTTTTTT.

The chain has TRBV5-1 and TRBJ1-6; D gene uncertain. The CDR3 sequence is 15 residues long. Germline CDR1 reads SGHRS; CDR2 reads YFSETQ. Between the trimmed V and J ends, which lost 0 bases and 3 bases, there was a span of 7 bases. CDR3 amino acids: CASSLDANYNSPLHF. The CDR3 coding sequence is TGCGCCAGCAGCTTGGACGCTAACTATAATTCACCCCTCCACTTT.

This clonotype was seen more than once but under ten times. The V gene is TRBV7-2, the J gene TRBJ2-7; 7 bases are a match to TRBD2. The CDR3 runs 13 residues. The V segment lost 5 bases and the J segment 7 bases; nucleotides outside the gene matches: 8. CDR1 is SGHTA and CDR2 is FQGNSA in the germline V gene. The CDR3 region has the DNA TGTGCCAGCAGCCCGGGGGGAGACGGTGAGCAGTACTTC. It specifies CASSPGGDGEQYF.

A note on this clonotype: This clone may be a read error of a much larger clone one base away. The V and J genes are TRBV6-2 or TRBV6-3 and TRBJ1-4; the D gene is possibly TRBD1 (6 bases). The CDR3 is made up of 14 amino acids. The germline CDR1 and CDR2 sequences are MNHEY and SVGEGT. Deletions cut 5 bases from V and 8 bases from J, with 15 bases between. The CDR3 here is CASSNRETAEKLFF. For the CDR3, the DNA is TGTGCCAGCAGTAACAGGGAGACGGCCGAAAAACTGTTTTTT.